This is a list of T cell receptor beta chains from one sample in a study of CD8+CD57+ T cells in acquired aplastic anemia. Each CDR3 protein is one row after TCRdb ran MiXCR on the reads. The sample includes just over 200,000 distinct CDR3 sequences, less than 75% of them seen just once. Material: sorted CD4+, CD8+, or CD8+CD57+ T cells (not recorded which) from PBMCs. These receptors were obtained from a human donor with aplastic anemia. The CDR3 runs from the conserved cysteine through the conserved F or W. D genes are given only for firm matches. Where a row states a size, it is once, few, many or the class of an expanded clone; other rows omit it.

clone size	D gene	V gene	J gene	CDR3 length	CDR3 protein	CDR3 DNA
many	.	TRBV3-1	TRBJ1-6	16	CASSQVMGREDSPLHF	TGTGCCAGCAGCCAAGTTATGGGACGAGAGGATTCACCCCTCCACTTT
.	TRBD1	TRBV7-8	TRBJ2-1	14	CASLLGGAYNEQFF	TGTGCCAGCTTATTAGGGGGCGCCTACAATGAGCAGTTCTTC
.	.	TRBV5-1	TRBJ1-1	14	CASRATPGDTEAFF	TGCGCCAGCAGGGCCACCCCAGGGGACACTGAAGCTTTCTTT
.	.	TRBV7-8	TRBJ1-3	16	CASSLSPGQIGNTIYF	TGTGCCAGCAGCTTAAGTCCAGGGCAGATTGGAAACACCATATATTTT
.	.	TRBV15	TRBJ1-6	13	CATTLSTNSPLHF	TGTGCCACCACTCTTTCCACGAATTCACCCCTCCACTTT
few	.	TRBV20-1	TRBJ1-3	11	CSARVGNTIYF	TGCAGTGCTAGAGTGGGGAACACCATATATTTT
.	.	TRBV5-1	TRBJ2-1	15	CASSLEGRVVDEQFF	TGCGCCAGCAGCTTGGAGGGGCGTGTCGTCGATGAGCAGTTCTTC
.	.	TRBV15	TRBJ1-5	15	CATSRVGQGGQPQHF	TGTGCCACCAGCAGAGTCGGCCAGGGCGGTCAGCCCCAGCATTTT
.	TRBD1	TRBV20-1	TRBJ1-2	14	CSASRTGDAYGYTF	TGCAGTGCTAGTCGGACAGGGGATGCCTATGGCTACACCTTC
.	.	TRBV28	TRBJ2-7	13	CASSRDRYYEQYF	TGTGCCAGCAGTCGGGACCGATACTACGAGCAGTACTTC
.	.	TRBV5-1	TRBJ2-3	13	CATPPAKTDTQYF	TGCGCCACCCCACCGGCGAAGACAGATACGCAGTATTTT
.	.	TRBV24-1	TRBJ1-2	24	CATSDPLTASYEQYFGPGSYGYTF	.
many	TRBD1	TRBV7-9	TRBJ1-2	17	CASSLATKQGIMRGYTF	TGTGCCAGCAGCTTAGCTACCAAACAGGGGATTATGAGGGGCTACACCTTC
.	.	TRBV7-2	TRBJ2-7	15	CASSPGGGGAYEQYF	TGTGCCAGCAGCCCAGGGGGGGGAGGGGCCTACGAGCAGTACTTC
.	.	TRBV7-9	TRBJ1-2	14	CASSETQENYGYTF	TGTGCCAGCAGTGAAACACAGGAGAACTATGGCTACACCTTC
few	.	TRBV5-8	TRBJ2-3	16	CASSEAGTASTDTQYF	TGTGCCAGCAGTGAAGCGGGGACAGCTAGCACAGATACGCAGTATTTT
.	TRBD1	TRBV5-4	TRBJ1-3	16	CASSLGQARSGNTIYF	TGTGCCAGCAGCCTCGGACAGGCCCGATCTGGAAACACCATATATTTT
.	.	TRBV11-2	TRBJ2-2	15	CTSSLMFLGSGELVF	TGTACCAGCAGCTTAATGTTTCTGGGATCCGGGGAGCTGGTTTTT
.	TRBD2	TRBV10-1	TRBJ2-2	18	CASSEGLAGGDRTGELFF	TGCGCCAGCAGTGAGGGACTAGCGGGAGGGGATAGGACCGGGGAGCTGTTTTTC
.	TRBD2	TRBV29-1	TRBJ2-7	15	CSVVVSGRTSYEQYF	TGCAGCGTTGTGGTAAGCGGGAGGACCTCCTACGAGCAGTACTTC
.	.	TRBV7-3	TRBJ2-1	15	CASSLGPGQTFEQFF	TGTGCCAGCAGCTTAGGGCCCGGACAGACATTTGAGCAGTTCTTC
few	.	TRBV19	TRBJ1-4	15	CASSSSGSTNEKLFF	TGTGCCAGTAGTTCGTCCGGCTCAACTAATGAAAAACTGTTTTTT
.	.	TRBV24-1	TRBJ2-7	13	CATSDSEGYEQYF	TGTGCCACCAGTGATTCCGAGGGATACGAGCAGTACTTC
few	TRBD2	TRBV2	TRBJ2-4	15	CASSALRGVGNIQYF	TGTGCCAGCAGTGCCCTGCGGGGGGTCGGAAACATTCAGTACTTC
.	.	TRBV2	TRBJ1-1	11	CASSGVFGAFF	TGTGCCAGCAGTGGGGTATTTGGAGCTTTCTTT
.	.	TRBV20-1	TRBJ1-1	14	CSARDFSGDTEAFF	TGCAGTGCTAGAGACTTTAGCGGGGACACTGAAGCTTTCTTT
few	.	TRBV10-3	TRBJ2-7	14	CAIKGFGNTYEQYF	TGTGCCATCAAAGGTTTCGGGAATACCTACGAGCAGTACTTC
.	.	TRBV15	TRBJ2-5	12	CASSPRQETQYF	TGTGCCAGCAGCCCCCGACAAGAGACCCAGTACTTC
.	.	TRBV7-2	TRBJ1-3	12	CASSLEGNTIYF	TGTGCCAGCAGCTTAGAGGGCAACACCATATATTTT
.	.	TRBV7-8	TRBJ1-2	14	CASSLTPTSYGYTF	TGTGCCAGCAGCCTTACCCCAACCAGCTATGGCTACACCTTC
.	.	TRBV15	TRBJ2-1	14	CATSRGSTYNEQFF	TGTGCCACCAGCAGAGGCAGCACCTACAATGAGCAGTTCTTC
.	.	TRBV6-5	TRBJ2-3	17	CASRQRGTLSSTDTQYF	TGTGCCAGCAGACAACGGGGAACACTATCTAGCACAGATACGCAGTATTTT
few	TRBD2	TRBV24-1	TRBJ2-3	16	CATSDPLAGGQDTQYF	TGTGCCACCAGTGACCCTCTAGCGGGAGGGCAAGATACGCAGTATTTT
few	.	TRBV25-1	TRBJ1-2	12	CASTGTAYGYTF	TGTGCCAGCACCGGGACTGCCTATGGCTACACCTTC
.	TRBD2	TRBV7-3	TRBJ2-5	15	CASQKLAGASETQYF	TGTGCCAGCCAAAAACTAGCGGGGGCCAGCGAGACCCAGTACTTC
few	.	TRBV7-9	TRBJ1-2	13	CASSLAEAGRYTF	TGTGCCAGCAGCTTAGCTGAAGCGGGACGCTACACCTTC
.	.	TRBV2	TRBJ2-2	15	CASRALGRNTGELFF	TGTGCCAGCAGGGCTCTAGGTAGGAACACCGGGGAGCTGTTTTTT
once	TRBD2	TRBV20-1	TRBJ2-7	15	CSAREDGGFSYEQYF	TGCAGTGCTAGAGAGGACGGGGGGTTCTCCTACGAGCAGTACTTC
.	.	TRBV30	TRBJ2-7	12	CAWSTPYYEQYF	TGTGCCTGGAGTACCCCCTACTACGAGCAGTACTTC
.	TRBD2	TRBV24-1	TRBJ2-5	16	CAITGSPGLGKETQYF	TGTGCCATCACCGGGTCACCGGGACTAGGAAAAGAGACCCAGTACTTC